The source of this T cell receptor beta chain is a study of shared clonotypes between healthy human individuals. The CDR3 spans 16 residues. The germline gives CDR1 PRHDT, CDR2 FYEKMQ (reference sequence). Trimming took off 0 bases at V and 8 bases at J, with 19 bases between the two ends. CD45RO negativity and positive selection for CCR7 defined naive CD8 cells, a population that excluded terminally differentiated effector memory CD45RA+ cells. Data came from immunoSEQ multiplex PCR; TCRdb stores just in-frame clones and leaves some out. The sample shows about 2 million clones, over 85% of them seen only once.

This sequence originates from a young man in good health. The chain carries TRBV13 and TRBJ1-2, with D maybe TRBD1 (6 bases). What was sequenced was naive CD8+ T cells sorted from blood. This chain's CDR3 is CASSLGSTGAYGGYTF. CDR3 bases: TGTGCCAGCAGCTTAGGGTCGACGGGGGCCTACGGGGGCTACACCTTC.